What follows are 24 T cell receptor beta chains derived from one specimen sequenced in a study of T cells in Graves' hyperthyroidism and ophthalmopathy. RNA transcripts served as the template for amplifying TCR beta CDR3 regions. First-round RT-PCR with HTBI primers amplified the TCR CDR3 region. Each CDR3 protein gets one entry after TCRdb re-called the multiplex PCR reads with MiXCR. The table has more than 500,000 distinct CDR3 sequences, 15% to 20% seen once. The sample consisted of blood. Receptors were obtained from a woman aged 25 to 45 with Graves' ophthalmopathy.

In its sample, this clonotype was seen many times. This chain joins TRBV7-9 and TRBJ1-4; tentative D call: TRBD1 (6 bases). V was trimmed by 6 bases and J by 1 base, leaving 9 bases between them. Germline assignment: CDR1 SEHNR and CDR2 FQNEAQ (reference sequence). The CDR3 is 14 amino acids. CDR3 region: CASSLQGTNEKLFF. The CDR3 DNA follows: TGTGCCAGCAGTTTACAGGGAACTAATGAAAAACTGTTTTTT.

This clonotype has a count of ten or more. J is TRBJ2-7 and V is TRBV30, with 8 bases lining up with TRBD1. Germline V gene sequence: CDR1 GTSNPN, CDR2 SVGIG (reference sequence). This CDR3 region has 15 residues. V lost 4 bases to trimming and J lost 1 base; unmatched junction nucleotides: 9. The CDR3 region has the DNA TGTGCCTGGACCCCCAAGGACAGGGTTTCCTACGAGCAGTACTTC. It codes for CAWTPKDRVSYEQYF.

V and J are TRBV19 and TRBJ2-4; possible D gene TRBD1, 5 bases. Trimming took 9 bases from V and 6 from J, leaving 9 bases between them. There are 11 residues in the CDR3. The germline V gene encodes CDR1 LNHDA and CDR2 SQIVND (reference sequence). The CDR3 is CASDQGNIQYF. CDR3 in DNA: TGTGCCAGCGATCAGGGAAACATTCAGTACTTC.

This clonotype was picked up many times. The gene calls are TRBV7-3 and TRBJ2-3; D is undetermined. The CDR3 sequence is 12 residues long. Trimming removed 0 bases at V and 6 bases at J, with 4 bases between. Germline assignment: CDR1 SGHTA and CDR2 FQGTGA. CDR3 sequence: CASSLTEDTQYF. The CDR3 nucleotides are TGTGCCAGCAGCTTAACGGAGGATACGCAGTATTTT.

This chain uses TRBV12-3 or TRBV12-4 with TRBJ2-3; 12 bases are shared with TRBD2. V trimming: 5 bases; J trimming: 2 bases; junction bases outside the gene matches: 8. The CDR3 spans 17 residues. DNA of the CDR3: TGTGCCAGCAGTCCAAGGACTAGCGGGGAGTACACAGATACGCAGTATTTT. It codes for CASSPRTSGEYTDTQYF.

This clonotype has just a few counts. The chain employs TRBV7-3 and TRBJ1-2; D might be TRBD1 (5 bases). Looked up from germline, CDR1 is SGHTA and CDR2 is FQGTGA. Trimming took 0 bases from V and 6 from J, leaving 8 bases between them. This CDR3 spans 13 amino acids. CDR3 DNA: TGTGCCAGCAGCTTAACAGGGGATGATGGCTACACCTTC. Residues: CASSLTGDDGYTF.

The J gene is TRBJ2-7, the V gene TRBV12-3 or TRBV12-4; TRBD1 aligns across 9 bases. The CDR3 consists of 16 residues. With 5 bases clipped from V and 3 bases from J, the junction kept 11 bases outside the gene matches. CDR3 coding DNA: TGTGCCAGCAGTGGTCGGACAGGGGACAGAGACTACGAGCAGTACTTC. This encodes CASSGRTGDRDYEQYF.

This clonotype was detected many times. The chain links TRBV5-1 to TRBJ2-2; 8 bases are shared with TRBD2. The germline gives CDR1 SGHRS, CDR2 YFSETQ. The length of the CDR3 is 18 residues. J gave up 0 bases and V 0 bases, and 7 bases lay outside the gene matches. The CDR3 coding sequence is TGCGCCAGCAGCTTGGGGATAACTAGCGGAGCGAACACCGGGGAGCTGTTTTTT. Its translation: CASSLGITSGANTGELFF.

The CDR3 DNA is TGTGCCTGGGGGATCCACTCTGGAAACACCATATATTTT. Translating gives CAWGIHSGNTIYF. The chain employs TRBV30 and TRBJ1-3; D is unresolved. Germline-derived CDR1 and CDR2 are GTSNPN and SVGIG (reference sequence). The CDR3 length is 13 residues. Trimming left V 5 bases short and J 0 bases short, with 8 bases between.

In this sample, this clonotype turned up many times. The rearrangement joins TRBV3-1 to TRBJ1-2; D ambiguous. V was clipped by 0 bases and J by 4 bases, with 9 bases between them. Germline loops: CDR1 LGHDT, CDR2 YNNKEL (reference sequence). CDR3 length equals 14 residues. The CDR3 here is CASSQDSQSYGYTF. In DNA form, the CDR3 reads TGTGCCAGCAGCCAAGATTCACAGTCCTATGGCTACACCTTC. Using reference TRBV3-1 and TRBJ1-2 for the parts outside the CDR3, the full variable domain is DTAVSQTPKYLVTQMGNDKSIKCEQNLGHDTMYWYKQDSKKFLKIMFSYNNKELIINETVPNRFSPKSPDKAHLNLHINSLELGDSAVYFCASSQDSQSYGYTFGSGTRLTVV.

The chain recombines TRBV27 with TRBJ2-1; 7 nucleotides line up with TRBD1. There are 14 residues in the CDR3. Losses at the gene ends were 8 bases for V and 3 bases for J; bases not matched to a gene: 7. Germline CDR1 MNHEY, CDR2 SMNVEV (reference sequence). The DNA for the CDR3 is TGTGCCAGCGCTCTCCGGGACAGCTACAATGAGCAGTTCTTC. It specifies CASALRDSYNEQFF.

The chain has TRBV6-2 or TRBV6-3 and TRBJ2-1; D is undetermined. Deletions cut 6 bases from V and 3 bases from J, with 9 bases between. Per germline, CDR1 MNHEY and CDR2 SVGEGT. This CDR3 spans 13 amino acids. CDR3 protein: CASSVTLYNEQFF. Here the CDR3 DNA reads TGTGCCAGCAGCGTTACCCTCTACAATGAGCAGTTCTTC.

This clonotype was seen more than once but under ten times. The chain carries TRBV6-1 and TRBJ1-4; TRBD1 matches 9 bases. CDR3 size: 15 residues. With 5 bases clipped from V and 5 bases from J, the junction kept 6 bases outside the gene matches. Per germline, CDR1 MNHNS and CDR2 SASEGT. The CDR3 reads CASSSQGAGNEKLFF. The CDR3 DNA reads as TGTGCCAGCAGTTCACAGGGGGCTGGAAATGAAAAACTGTTTTTT.

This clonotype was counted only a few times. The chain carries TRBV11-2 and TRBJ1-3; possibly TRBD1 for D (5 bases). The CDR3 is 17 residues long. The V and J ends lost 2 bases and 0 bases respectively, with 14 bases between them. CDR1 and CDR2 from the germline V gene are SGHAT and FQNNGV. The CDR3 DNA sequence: TGTGCCAGCAGCTTACAGGGAGGGACGAGCTCTGGAAACACCATATATTTT. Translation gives CASSLQGGTSSGNTIYF.

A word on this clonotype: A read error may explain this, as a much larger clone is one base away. CDR3: CASSLTWTGSDTQYF. In nucleotides, the CDR3 is TGTGCCAGCAGCTTAACGTGGACAGGGTCAGATACGCAGTATTTT. The chain joins TRBV7-3 to TRBJ2-3, with TRBD1 matching over 8 bases. The CDR3 contains 15 residues. From germline, CDR1 is SGHTA and CDR2 FQGTGA. Unmatched junction bases numbered 3, after V lost 0 bases and J lost 4 bases. Full variable domain (outside the CDR3, taken from reference TRBV7-3 and TRBJ2-3): GAGVSQTPSNKVTEKGKYVELRCDPISGHTALYWYRQSLGQGPEFLIYFQGTGAADDSGLPNDRFFAVRPEGSVSTLKIQRTERGDSAVYLCASSLTWTGSDTQYFGPGTRLTVL.

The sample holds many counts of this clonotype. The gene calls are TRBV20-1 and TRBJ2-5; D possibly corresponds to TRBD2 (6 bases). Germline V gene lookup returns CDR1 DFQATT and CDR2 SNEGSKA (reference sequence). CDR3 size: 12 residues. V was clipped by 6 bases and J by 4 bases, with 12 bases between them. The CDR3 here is CSARQAGETQYF. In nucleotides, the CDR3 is TGCAGTGCCCGCCAAGCGGGAGAGACCCAGTACTTC.

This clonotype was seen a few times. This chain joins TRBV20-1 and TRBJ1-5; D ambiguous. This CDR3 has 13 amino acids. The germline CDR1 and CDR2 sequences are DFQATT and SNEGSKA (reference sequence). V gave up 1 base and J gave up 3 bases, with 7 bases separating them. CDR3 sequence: CSARVVPNQPQHF. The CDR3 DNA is TGCAGTGCTAGAGTGGTACCCAATCAGCCCCAGCATTTT.

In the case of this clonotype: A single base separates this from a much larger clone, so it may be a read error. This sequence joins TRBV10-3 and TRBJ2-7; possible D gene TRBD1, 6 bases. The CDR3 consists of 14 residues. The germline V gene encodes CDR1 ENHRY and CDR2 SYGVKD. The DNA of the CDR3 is TGTGCCATCAGTATGGGGACAAAATCCTACGAGCGGTACTTC. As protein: CAISMGTKSYERYF.

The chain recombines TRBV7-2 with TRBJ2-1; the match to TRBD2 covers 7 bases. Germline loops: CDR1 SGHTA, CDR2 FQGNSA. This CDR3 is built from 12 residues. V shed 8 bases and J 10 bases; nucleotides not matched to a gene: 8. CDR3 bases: TGTGCCAGCGGTTGGCTAGCGGACGAGCAGTTCTTC. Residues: CASGWLADEQFF.

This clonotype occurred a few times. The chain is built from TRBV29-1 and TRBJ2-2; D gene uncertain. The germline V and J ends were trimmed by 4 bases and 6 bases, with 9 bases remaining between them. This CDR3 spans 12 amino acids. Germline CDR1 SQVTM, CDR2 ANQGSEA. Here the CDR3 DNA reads TGCAGCGTTGGTATAGTCTCCGGGGAGCTGTTTTTT. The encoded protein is CSVGIVSGELFF.

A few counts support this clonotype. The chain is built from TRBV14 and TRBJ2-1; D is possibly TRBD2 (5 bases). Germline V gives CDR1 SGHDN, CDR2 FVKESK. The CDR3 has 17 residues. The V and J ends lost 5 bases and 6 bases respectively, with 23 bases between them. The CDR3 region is CASSSGGTDRIGNEQFF. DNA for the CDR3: TGTGCCAGCAGCTCCGGAGGCACAGATCGAATCGGCAATGAGCAGTTCTTC.

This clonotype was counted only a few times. CDR3 sequence reads: CSVGGGPSYNEQFF. CDR3 DNA: TGCAGTGTCGGCGGGGGACCCTCCTACAATGAGCAGTTCTTC. The chain joins TRBV20-1 to TRBJ2-1; 7 bases agree with TRBD2. In germline, CDR1 is DFQATT, CDR2 SNEGSKA (reference sequence). Trimming removed 7 bases from V and 0 bases from J; junction bases left unmatched: 6. The CDR3 consists of 14 residues.

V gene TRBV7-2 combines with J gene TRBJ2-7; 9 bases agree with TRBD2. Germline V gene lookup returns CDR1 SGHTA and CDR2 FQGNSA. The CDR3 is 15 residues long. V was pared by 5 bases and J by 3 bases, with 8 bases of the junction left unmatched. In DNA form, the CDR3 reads TGTGCCAGCAGCCCCCTTAGCGGGAGTAGCTACGAGCAGTACTTC. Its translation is CASSPLSGSSYEQYF.

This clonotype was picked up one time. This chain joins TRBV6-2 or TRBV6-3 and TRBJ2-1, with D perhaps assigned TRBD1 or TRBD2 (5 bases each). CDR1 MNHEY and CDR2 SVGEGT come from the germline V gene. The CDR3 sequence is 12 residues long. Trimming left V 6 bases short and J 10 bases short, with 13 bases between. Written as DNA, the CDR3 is TGTGCCAGCAGGGACGGGGCGGAAGAGCAGTTCTTC. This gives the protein CASRDGAEEQFF.